Only a few counts were recorded for the clone carrying this T cell receptor (beta chain). V lost 5 bases and J lost 4; bases outside the gene matches: 5. There are 14 residues in the CDR3. Germline values: CDR1 MDHEN, CDR2 SYDVKM. These data come from a study of CD8+ T cells in alopecia areata. RNA was extracted and reverse transcribed into cDNA as the sequencing template. Sequencing used immunoSEQ multiplex PCR; TCRdb keeps in-frame clones, though not all of them. The table lists about 140,000 clones, about 51% of them singletons. The TCR comes from a human donor with alopecia areata. The input for sequencing was CD4+ T cells sorted from blood, taken at week 0. The chain employs TRBV28 and TRBJ2-5; 9 nucleotides agree with TRBD2. In DNA form, the CDR3 reads TGTGCCAGCAGTGGATATAGCGGGAGAGAGACCCAGTACTTC. Its protein is CASSGYSGRETQYF.